A selection of T cell receptor beta chains follows, all from one sample in a study of identical twins. Each CDR3 protein gets one entry after TCRdb re-called the 5' RACE reads with MiXCR. The sample gives approximately 190,000 distinct CDR3 sequences, 15% of which show up once; 40% is in the top ten. A further study also used this sample, focusing on T cells expressing NK-cell markers.

Sequenced sample: CD8+ T cells sorted from blood. Every receptor here comes from a woman aged 18-35 years in good health. Both conserved end residues are part of each CDR3. The order of the fields is D gene, V gene, CDR3 protein. The D gene is left open where the match is weak.

TRBD2 TRBV12-3/TRBV12-4 CASSLGLAVNNEQFF
TRBD1 TRBV2 CASNHRGPYEQYF
- TRBV7-9 CASSRERNIQYF
- TRBV2 CARTGSIVTNTEAFF
- TRBV14 CASSQDAYYGYTF
- TRBV10-1 CASSFSGLDEQYF
- TRBV12-3/TRBV12-4 CASRFGNGELFF
TRBD2 TRBV9 CASSGTTSGNSYNEQFF
- TRBV5-5 CASSLYFQGNQPQHF
- TRBV12-3/TRBV12-4 CASSTGSTEAFF
- TRBV20-1 CSAPYRTRTNEKLFF
TRBD1 TRBV9 CASSSSGQGANVLTF
- TRBV12-3/TRBV12-4 CASSFTHGSATF
- TRBV7-8 CASSSRGGESANTEAFF
- TRBV30 CAEQGYNEQFF
TRBD2 TRBV6-5 CASSYGLAGGTDTQYF
TRBD1 TRBV10-3 CAIAGGNTGELFF
- TRBV20-1 CSAKAGWWDTDTQYF
TRBD2 TRBV20-1 CSASPDNGGALRETQYF
- TRBV6-5 CASSYGTVRGFPGELFF
TRBD2 TRBV4-2 CASSPTGLAGGGNEQFF
- TRBV4-1 CASSQEGGEETQYF
- TRBV5-6 CASSVPGEYGYTF
- TRBV12-3/TRBV12-4 CASRSHRDGNSPLHF
- TRBV7-9 CASSALDPREQFF
TRBD2 TRBV20-1 CSASSGGTSYEQYF
- TRBV10-3 CATLGNGNEQYF
- TRBV19 CASSMSKAGYTF
TRBD1 TRBV12-3/TRBV12-4 CASSLAGQGFFYGYTF
TRBD2 TRBV12-3/TRBV12-4 CASSPNRRGGETQYF
- TRBV10-3 CAVFNALAGNEQFF
TRBD1 TRBV2 CASRDRGGTDTQYF
- TRBV5-1 CASSLEASVTGELFF
- TRBV7-2 CASPSAIQYF
- TRBV27 CASAQVGAHGYTF
- TRBV3-1 CASSQGDSYNEQFF
- TRBV5-6 CASSLGPGRGQPQHF
- TRBV5-1 CASSLETGLHQPQHF
- TRBV3-1 CASSPEAGHWHEQYF
TRBD2 TRBV9 CASSPPAGAEDTQYF
- TRBV7-9 CASSPFQNYEQYF
- TRBV7-9 CASSFGLSDWTQHF
- TRBV5-6 CASSGGGHYGELFF
TRBD1 TRBV7-6 CASSIHRGPETQYF
- TRBV2 CASRLLASGSYEQYF
TRBD2 TRBV7-8 CASSINPGTSVHNEQFF
TRBD1 TRBV27 CATTGGANEKLFF
TRBD1 TRBV5-1 CASSYGTGRTEAFF
TRBD1 TRBV5-1 CASFQDRGNEQFF
- TRBV2 CASSERGQETQYF
- TRBV30 CAWSHSYNEQFF
TRBD2 TRBV5-1 CASSAGLAGEIEQFF
TRBD1 TRBV11-2 CASSFRDRGLFPTYEQYF
TRBD1 TRBV7-9 CASSSGQGAYNEQFF